Sequencing of this TCR beta chain was carried out in a study of T cell repertoires in cytomegalovirus infection. Overall study: CMV epitopes, recently identified HLA-C-restricted and well-studied HLA-B-restricted, were used. It was the public TCR beta signatures that indicated both CMV infection and matching HLA type. Findings and caveats of the study: Across the ex vivo response, the dominant clonotypes were HLA-C-restricted CMV-specific TCR beta clonotypes. Accumulated public TCR beta family frequency recognized individuals carrying CMV together with the relevant HLA.

TCRdb ran MiXCR on the reads and lists one entry per CDR3 protein. Of around 71,000 distinct CDR3 sequences listed, 20% are singletons. This clonotype was observed a handful of times. The antigen remains unidentified. The V segment lost 5 bases and the J segment 3 bases; nucleotides outside the gene matches: 2. Per the germline V gene, CDR1 is SGHVS and CDR2 is FQNEAQ. The CDR3 loop spans 15 amino acids. This TCR was recovered from a human donor in good health (CMV status not recorded). Some clones in this sample may be carry-over from other donors' samples. The chain employs TRBV7-8 and TRBJ2-5, with 14 bases aligning to TRBD2. The sequenced sample was CD8+ T cells from cultured PBMCs, obtained from culture after CMV antigen stimulation. In DNA, the CDR3 is TGTGCCAGCAGCCGGACTAGCGGGGGGAAAGAGACCCAGTACTTC. Translating gives CASSRTSGGKETQYF. The entire variable domain, with the rest obtained from reference TRBV7-8 and TRBJ2-5, is as follows: GAGVSQSPRYKVAKRGQDVALRCDPISGHVSLFWYQQALGQGPEFLTYFQNEAQLDKSGLPSDRFFAERPEGSVSTLKIQRTQQEDSAVYLCASSRTSGGKETQYFGPGTRLLVL.